This T cell receptor beta chain was profiled in a study of blood T cell repertoires in COVID-19. Only in-frame clones appear in the TCRdb table, and some are missing; sequencing was by immunoSEQ multiplex PCR. The sample consists of 200,000 or so clones, 86% of them appearing once. The CDR3 runs 17 residues. Germline trimming cut 3 bases from V and 0 bases from J; bases unmatched to any gene: 9. Germline-derived CDR1 and CDR2 are SGHRS and YFSETQ. The sample comprised peripheral blood. This TCR was recovered from a man between 50 and 59 years old with acute or convalescent COVID-19. The V gene is TRBV5-1, the J gene TRBJ2-4; TRBD2 matches 7 bases. Written as DNA, the CDR3 is TGCGCCAGCAGCTCCGACCCCGCGGGGGTAGCCAAAAACATTCAGTACTTC. Translation gives CASSSDPAGVAKNIQYF. The complete variable domain, with remaining parts taken from reference TRBV5-1 and TRBJ2-4, reads KAGVTQTPRYLIKTRGQQVTLSCSPISGHRSVSWYQQTPGQGLQFLFEYFSETQRNKGNFPGRFSGRQFSNSRSEMNVSTLELGDSALYLCASSSDPAGVAKNIQYFGAGTRLSVL.